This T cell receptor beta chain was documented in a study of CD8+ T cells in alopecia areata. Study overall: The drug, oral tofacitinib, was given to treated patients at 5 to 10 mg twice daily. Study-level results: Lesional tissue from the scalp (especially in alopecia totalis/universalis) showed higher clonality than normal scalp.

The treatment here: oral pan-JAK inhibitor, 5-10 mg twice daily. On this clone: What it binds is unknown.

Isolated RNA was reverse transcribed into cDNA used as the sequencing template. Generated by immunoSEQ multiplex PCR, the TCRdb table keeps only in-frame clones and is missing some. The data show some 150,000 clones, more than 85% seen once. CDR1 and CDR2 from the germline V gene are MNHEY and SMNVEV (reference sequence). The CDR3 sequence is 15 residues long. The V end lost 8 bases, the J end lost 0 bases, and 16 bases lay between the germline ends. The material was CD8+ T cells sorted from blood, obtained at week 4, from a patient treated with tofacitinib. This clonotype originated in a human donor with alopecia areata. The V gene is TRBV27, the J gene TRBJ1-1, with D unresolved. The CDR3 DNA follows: TGTGCCAGCTTTCCCGAGGGCGGACTGAACACTGAAGCTTTCTTT. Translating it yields CASFPEGGLNTEAFF.